A single sample gave rise to the 23 T cell receptor beta chains below, sequenced in a study of shared clonotypes between healthy human individuals. Naive CD8 cells lacked CD45RO, underwent positive selection for CCR7 and left out terminally differentiated effector memory CD45RA+ cells. Profiled with immunoSEQ multiplex PCR; TCRdb holds only in-frame clones, not every one. The sample lists about 2.1 million clones; just over 90% were seen once. The material sequenced was naive CD8+ T cells from PBMCs. These receptors all stem from a man younger than 35 in good health. Some clones in this sample may be carry-over from other donors' samples.

The chain employs TRBV13 and TRBJ1-4; D may be TRBD1 (5 bases). Germline V gives CDR1 PRHDT, CDR2 FYEKMQ (reference sequence). Trimming cost V 5 bases and J 4 bases, with 11 bases left between them. The CDR3 has 14 residues. The CDR3 reads CASSLQGDNEKLFF. The CDR3 nucleotides read TGTGCCAGCAGCCTCCAGGGAGATAATGAAAAACTGTTTTTT.

The chain uses TRBV7-2 and TRBJ2-6; D may be TRBD2 (5 bases). The germline CDR1 and CDR2 sequences are SGHTA and FQGNSA. Trimming stripped 5 bases from V and 0 bases from J, with 20 bases between. This CDR3 has 19 amino acids. The CDR3 here is CASSGRFGQASSGANVLTF. CDR3 coding DNA: TGTGCCAGCAGCGGGAGATTTGGTCAGGCGAGCTCTGGGGCCAACGTCCTGACTTTC.

The chain employs TRBV7-2 and TRBJ2-2; TRBD2 is a possible D gene (5 bases). Germline V gene sequence: CDR1 SGHTA, CDR2 FQGNSA. V gave up 4 bases and J gave up 0 bases, with 9 bases separating them. The CDR3 contains 15 residues. The CDR3 protein is CASSSTISNTGELFF. CDR3 DNA: TGTGCCAGCAGCTCGACTATCTCGAACACCGGGGAGCTGTTTTTT.

The V call is TRBV11-2, the J call TRBJ2-3; a weak D match, TRBD1 (5 bases). Per germline, CDR1 SGHAT and CDR2 FQNNGV. CDR3 size: 16 residues. Trimming cost V 1 base and J 4 bases, with 15 bases left between them. Here the CDR3 reads CASSLGVGPGPDTQYF. The CDR3, as DNA: TGTGCCAGCAGCTTAGGGGTGGGGCCTGGCCCAGATACGCAGTATTTT.

This clone is a singleton in its sample. The chain is built from TRBV7-9 and TRBJ1-2; maybe TRBD1 (5 bases). Germline CDR1 and CDR2: SEHNR and FQNEAQ (reference sequence). Trimming pared 4 bases from V and 0 bases from J, leaving 12 bases between. This CDR3 has 15 amino acids. The CDR3 nucleotides are TGTGCCAGCAGCTCAGGACAAGTAGCTAACTATGGCTACACCTTC. Its protein is CASSSGQVANYGYTF.

This chain joins TRBV6-1 and TRBJ1-5; D gene unclear. The CDR3 totals 17 residues. Trimming removed 2 bases from V and 0 bases from J, with 14 bases in between. Germline CDR1 reads MNHNS; CDR2 reads SASEGT. Here the CDR3 reads CASSEKAGVYSNQPQHF. As DNA, the CDR3 is TGTGCCAGCAGTGAAAAAGCAGGCGTTTATAGCAATCAGCCCCAGCATTTT.

The CDR3: CASSPHLYEQYF. DNA for the CDR3: TGTGCCAGCAGTCCCCATCTCTACGAGCAGTACTTC. The chain is built from TRBV27 and TRBJ2-7; the D is unclear. This CDR3 spans 12 amino acids. Trimming removed 5 bases from V and 3 bases from J, with 8 bases in between. The germline gives CDR1 MNHEY, CDR2 SMNVEV (reference sequence).

V usage is TRBV27 and J usage is TRBJ1-5, with D maybe TRBD1 (5 bases). V was shortened by 7 bases and J by 0 bases, with 19 bases between the two germline ends. The V gene's germline CDR1 is MNHEY and CDR2 SMNVEV (reference sequence). The CDR3 has 17 amino acids. CDR3 nucleotides: TGTGCCAGCAAATCGGGGGAGATCAACTATAGCAATCAGCCCCAGCATTTT. It yields the protein CASKSGEINYSNQPQHF.

The chain is built from TRBV27 and TRBJ2-7; D is possibly TRBD1 (5 bases). The CDR3 consists of 13 residues. V gave up 6 bases and J gave up 6 bases, with 15 bases separating them. Germline lookup yields CDR1 MNHEY and CDR2 SMNVEV (reference sequence). The CDR3 DNA follows: TGTGCCAGCAGCCCAGGGTCCTCCGTCGAGCAGTACTTC. Residues: CASSPGSSVEQYF.

The rearrangement uses TRBV7-2 and TRBJ2-7; 10 nucleotides align to TRBD2. CDR3 size: 15 residues. Germline lookup yields CDR1 SGHTA and CDR2 FQGNSA. V shed 5 bases, J shed 5 bases, and the junction held 9 bases outside the gene matches. The CDR3 spells CASSHRPSGRDEQYF. The CDR3 nucleotides are TGTGCCAGCAGCCACAGGCCCAGCGGGAGGGACGAGCAGTACTTC.

V and J are TRBV15 and TRBJ2-7, with 14 bases lining up with TRBD2. Germline V CDR1 and CDR2: LNHNV, YYDKDF (reference sequence). The V and J ends lost 3 bases and 4 bases, in that order; junction bases with no gene match: 2. The CDR3 length is 15 residues. CDR3 amino acids: CATSSGTSGSYEQYF. The CDR3 region has the DNA TGTGCCACCAGCAGCGGGACTAGCGGGAGTTACGAGCAGTACTTC.

The chain couples TRBV13 to TRBJ2-1; 8 bases line up with TRBD2. Germline trimming cut 5 bases from V and 0 bases from J; bases unmatched to any gene: 9. Germline values: CDR1 PRHDT, CDR2 FYEKMQ (reference sequence). CDR3 length: 17 residues. CDR3 protein: CASSPPSGWSSYNEQFF. The CDR3, as DNA: TGTGCCAGCAGCCCCCCTAGCGGGTGGAGCTCCTACAATGAGCAGTTCTTC.

V gene TRBV7-6 combines with J gene TRBJ1-1, with 8 bases lining up with TRBD1. The CDR3 length is 12 residues. V lost 5 bases, J lost 6 bases, and 2 bases stayed unmatched. Germline CDR1 and CDR2: SGHVS and FNYEAQ. The CDR3 DNA follows: TGTGCCAGCAGCAACAGGGGGGCTGAAGCTTTCTTT. The encoded protein is CASSNRGAEAFF.

Worth noting for this clone: The sample contains more than one DNA sequence encoding this CDR3. The J gene is TRBJ2-1, the V gene TRBV7-6, with D unclear. Trimming left V 5 bases short and J 2 bases short, with 7 bases between. Germline values: CDR1 SGHVS, CDR2 FNYEAQ. CDR3 length: 13 residues. The CDR3 sequence: CASSPGPYNEQFF. The CDR3 DNA reads as TGTGCCAGCAGCCCTGGGCCCTACAATGAGCAGTTCTTC.

This rearrangement joins TRBV28 to TRBJ1-2; 7 nucleotides match TRBD1. The CDR3 spans 13 residues. J was trimmed by 7 bases and V by 5 bases; bases with no gene match: 7. Looked up from germline, CDR1 is MDHEN and CDR2 is SYDVKM. CDR3 amino acids: CASSGIGGPGYTF. The CDR3, as DNA: TGTGCCAGCAGTGGTATAGGGGGCCCTGGCTACACCTTC.

This sequence joins TRBV27 and TRBJ1-2; 7 bases align to TRBD1. The CDR3 is 13 amino acids. V gave up 6 bases and J gave up 6 bases; unmatched junction bases: 7. Germline assignment: CDR1 MNHEY and CDR2 SMNVEV (reference sequence). The CDR3 sequence: CASRPDRDDGYTF. As DNA, the CDR3 is TGTGCCAGCAGACCCGACAGGGATGATGGCTACACCTTC.

The chain employs TRBV4-1 and TRBJ1-1; 7 positions agree with TRBD1. The CDR3 has 15 residues. The germline CDR1 and CDR2 sequences are MGHRA and YSYEKL. Losses at the gene ends were 5 bases for V and 1 base for J; bases not matched to a gene: 7. The CDR3 nucleotides are TGCGCCAGCAGCATTACGGACAGGCCGAACACTGAAGCTTTCTTT. This encodes CASSITDRPNTEAFF.

The chain has TRBV5-4 and TRBJ2-7, with D tentatively TRBD2 (6 bases). Germline assignment: CDR1 SGHNT and CDR2 YYREEE (reference sequence). V dropped 4 bases and J dropped 2 bases, with 19 bases sitting between them. This CDR3 comprises 16 residues. In DNA form, the CDR3 reads TGTGCCAGCAGCGCCGGGCGGGACTCTCCCACCTACGAGCAGTACTTC. It translates to CASSAGRDSPTYEQYF.

In its sample, this clone was seen a few times. CDR3 sequence: CASSSSGTGNTEAFF. CDR3 nucleotide sequence: TGTGCCAGCAGCTCGTCCGGGACAGGGAACACTGAAGCTTTCTTT. The V and J genes are TRBV13 and TRBJ1-1; 8 bases align to TRBD1. The CDR3 totals 15 residues. Germline V gene sequence: CDR1 PRHDT, CDR2 FYEKMQ (reference sequence). J lost 1 base, V lost 4 bases, and 5 bases had no gene match.

This sequence joins TRBV4-2 and TRBJ1-2; 8 nucleotides match TRBD1. The length of the CDR3 is 14 residues. Per the germline V gene, CDR1 is LGHNA and CDR2 is YNFKEQ. After removal of 7 bases from V and 4 bases from J, the junction contained 8 bases not matched to a gene. CDR3 residues: CASTFRQGSYGYTF. CDR3 bases: TGTGCCAGCACCTTCCGACAGGGGAGCTATGGCTACACCTTC.

This rearrangement joins TRBV11-2 to TRBJ2-5; D is unresolved. The J call could be wrong; TRBJ2-7 is a better fit for the DNA end. CDR1 and CDR2 (germline): SGHAT, FQNNGV. The CDR3 spans 11 residues. The chain's CDR3 is CASTVGYEQYF. The CDR3 nucleotides read TGTGCCAGCACGGTGGGCTACGAGCAGTACTTC.

This clone occurred once. The CDR3 loop is CASSFGLAGRNEQFF. The CDR3 region has the DNA TGTGCCAGCAGCTTCGGACTAGCGGGGCGCAATGAGCAGTTCTTC. The V and J genes are TRBV7-9 and TRBJ2-1; 12 bases agree with TRBD2. Germline V gene data show CDR1 as SEHNR and CDR2 as FQNEAQ (reference sequence). V trimming: 3 bases; J trimming: 6 bases; junction bases outside the gene matches: 3. The CDR3 has 15 residues.

This clone came up a few times. The sample has other DNA sequences that encode this CDR3 too. The genes are TRBV30 and TRBJ1-1, with 10 bases fitting TRBD1. The length of the CDR3 is 13 residues. Germline V gene data show CDR1 as GTSNPN and CDR2 as SVGIG (reference sequence). V lost 7 bases to trimming and J lost 1 base; unmatched junction nucleotides: 3. CDR3 region: CASRDRGNTEAFF. In DNA, the CDR3 is TGTGCCTCCCGGGACAGGGGGAACACTGAAGCTTTCTTT.